The 19 T cell receptor beta chains listed next were all sequenced from one sample in a study of T cell responses to AZD1222 COVID-19 vaccine (dated by TCRdb to about 2021). Reading the label with the study, this specimen's time point is: about 28 days (+/-7) after the second vaccine dose. Receptor libraries were prepared by the immunoSEQ multiplex PCR assay. The source is immuneACCESS, and TCRdb retained only in-frame sequences with V and J called. Part of the clones is not carried over; for the studies checked, unresolved V genes explain less than half of this, and the remainder is unexplained. The sample has more than 150,000 clones on record, roughly 94% of them singletons. The ten top clones hold around 1.5% of the sample. Material: peripheral blood, obtained 28 days after the second AZD1222 dose. All receptors derive from an adult who received the AZD1222 COVID-19 vaccine.

This chain joins TRBV7-9 and TRBJ2-5; D is unclear. Per germline, CDR1 SEHNR and CDR2 FQNEAQ (reference sequence). V was pared by 5 bases and J by 1 base, with 8 bases between. The CDR3 totals 13 residues. The CDR3 protein is CASSVQIQETQYF. As DNA, the CDR3 is TGTGCCAGCAGCGTCCAAATCCAAGAGACCCAGTACTTC.

V is TRBV28 and J is TRBJ1-2, with D maybe TRBD1 (5 bases). Germline-derived CDR1 and CDR2 are MDHEN and SYDVKM. The CDR3 is 16 residues long. With 6 bases removed from V and 7 bases from J, the gap between germline ends came to 24 bases. DNA for the CDR3: TGTGCCAGCAGCCGTCGTGTTGGGGTAAGGGGAGTTGGCTACACCTTC. It translates to CASSRRVGVRGVGYTF.

The chain has TRBV5-1 and TRBJ2-5; D might be TRBD2 (6 bases). V lost 4 bases, J lost 9 bases, and 22 bases lay in between. The CDR3 covers 15 residues. Per the germline V gene, CDR1 is SGHRS and CDR2 is YFSETQ. This CDR3 is CASSPVRELPQAQYF. The DNA for the CDR3 is TGCGCCAGCAGCCCTGTTCGGGAGCTGCCGCAGGCCCAGTACTTC.

The rearrangement links TRBV28 to TRBJ2-3, with D possibly being TRBD2 (6 bases). From germline, CDR1 is MDHEN and CDR2 SYDVKM. The CDR3 contains 14 residues. Trimming took 2 bases from V and 4 from J, leaving 10 bases between them. CDR3: CASSLREDADTQYF. CDR3 in DNA: TGTGCCAGCAGTTTAAGGGAGGACGCAGATACGCAGTATTTT.

This chain uses TRBV12-3 or TRBV12-4 with TRBJ2-3; D not resolved. V lost 2 bases, J lost 3 bases, and 6 bases lay in between. The CDR3 covers 13 residues. CDR3 residues: CASSLPATDTQYF. DNA for the CDR3: TGTGCCAGCAGTTTACCGGCAACAGATACGCAGTATTTT.

The chain recombines TRBV5-5 with TRBJ2-5, with D tentatively TRBD2 (6 bases). Trimming removed 6 bases at V and 2 bases at J, with 11 bases between. The germline gives CDR1 SGHKS, CDR2 YYEKEE (reference sequence). The CDR3 loop spans 13 amino acids. CDR3 loop: CASNSGGQETQYF. The CDR3 DNA is TGTGCCAGCAACTCCGGGGGTCAAGAGACCCAGTACTTC.

This clone was seen once. V is TRBV12-3 or TRBV12-4 and J is TRBJ1-2; D ambiguous. Deletions cut 3 bases from V and 8 bases from J, with 7 bases between. The CDR3 has 11 residues. CDR3 nucleotides: TGTGCCAGCAGTTTTCAGTCCGGCTACACCTTC. It yields the protein CASSFQSGYTF.

The V and J genes are TRBV28 and TRBJ1-2, with 8 bases lining up with TRBD1. Germline-derived CDR1 and CDR2 are MDHEN and SYDVKM. The CDR3 sequence is 14 residues long. The V and J ends lost 3 bases and 4 bases, in that order; junction bases with no gene match: 4. CDR3 in DNA: TGTGCCAGCAGTTTGGGCAGGGGGCCCTATGGCTACACCTTC. It translates to CASSLGRGPYGYTF.

The chain joins TRBV7-6 to TRBJ1-4; weak D call: TRBD1 (6 bases). In germline, CDR1 is SGHVS, CDR2 FNYEAQ. V was trimmed by 2 bases and J by 4 bases, leaving 14 bases between them. This CDR3 contains 16 residues. The chain's CDR3 is CASSLKGDRINEKLFF. The CDR3 DNA reads TGTGCCAGCAGCTTAAAGGGAGACAGGATTAATGAAAAACTGTTTTTT.

V usage is TRBV27 and J usage is TRBJ1-5, with 7 bases lining up with TRBD1. J lost 4 bases, V lost 4 bases, and 4 bases had no gene match. The CDR3 is 14 amino acids. CDR1 is MNHEY, CDR2 SMNVEV, per germline (reference sequence). CDR3 sequence reads: CASSSNRGNQPQHF. The CDR3 DNA reads as TGTGCCAGCAGTTCAAACAGGGGTAATCAGCCCCAGCATTTT.

The V and J genes are TRBV2 and TRBJ2-1, with 8 bases lining up with TRBD1. The J segment lost 4 bases and the V segment lost 6 bases, leaving 8 bases of the junction unmatched. The CDR3 loop spans 15 amino acids. Germline CDR1 reads SNHLY; CDR2 reads FYNNEI. CDR3 bases: TGTGCCAGCAGCTTTCGACAGGGGCTTTACAATGAGCAGTTCTTC. Protein: CASSFRQGLYNEQFF.

V gene TRBV20-1 combines with J gene TRBJ2-7; D gene ambiguous. The germline V gene has CDR1 DFQATT and CDR2 SNEGSKA (reference sequence). The CDR3 sequence is 11 residues long. The germline V and J ends were trimmed by 0 bases and 6 bases, with 6 bases remaining between them. Written as DNA, the CDR3 is TGCAGTGCTAGAGATAATCCCGAGCAGTACTTC. Translating gives CSARDNPEQYF.

This clone was recorded once. The chain links TRBV19 to TRBJ1-4; no firm D call. There are 12 residues in the CDR3. Trimming pared 6 bases from V and 5 bases from J, leaving 7 bases between. Germline V CDR1 and CDR2: LNHDA, SQIVND (reference sequence). The CDR3 here is CASRDGNEKLFF. The CDR3 DNA reads as TGTGCCAGTAGGGACGGGAATGAAAAACTGTTTTTT.

The chain is built from TRBV5-1 and TRBJ1-1; D might be TRBD1 (6 bases). Germline assignment: CDR1 SGHRS and CDR2 YFSETQ. V lost 2 bases and J lost 3, with 8 bases in between. CDR3 length equals 13 residues. The CDR3 here is CASSFKGDTEAFF. The CDR3 nucleotides read TGCGCCAGCAGCTTCAAGGGGGACACTGAAGCTTTCTTT.

This clone was counted a few times. The chain has TRBV5-6 and TRBJ1-2, with D tentatively TRBD1 (5 bases). This CDR3 is 12 amino acids long. Trimming removed 4 bases at V and 12 bases at J, with 16 bases between. The germline V gene encodes CDR1 SGHDT and CDR2 YYEEEE. CDR3 sequence reads: CASSVGTASNTF. The CDR3 DNA reads as TGTGCCAGCAGCGTTGGGACGGCCAGTAACACCTTC.

The rearrangement links TRBV29-1 to TRBJ1-1, with TRBD1 identical over 8 bases. The CDR3 spans 12 residues. Germline loops: CDR1 SQVTM, CDR2 ANQGSEA. The trim removed 6 bases at V and 8 bases at J, leaving 8 bases unmatched. DNA for the CDR3: TGCAGCGTCCACCTCAGGGGGCAGGAAGCTTTCTTT. Residues: CSVHLRGQEAFF.

The V call is TRBV7-2, the J call TRBJ1-3; no reliable D call. There are 15 residues in the CDR3. Trimming stripped 3 bases from V and 1 base from J, with 10 bases between. Germline V lookup: CDR1 SGHTA, CDR2 FQGNSA. The CDR3 loop is CASSLSSISGNTIYF. DNA for the CDR3: TGTGCCAGCAGCTTGTCATCAATTTCTGGAAACACCATATATTTT.

This chain uses TRBV5-1 with TRBJ2-7; either TRBD1 or TRBD2 may fit D (6 bases each). The ends were cut back, 3 bases at V and 4 bases at J, with 17 bases in the middle. The CDR3 sequence is 15 residues long. Germline V gives CDR1 SGHRS, CDR2 YFSETQ. In nucleotides, the CDR3 is TGCGCCAGCAGCTCCTTGGGGGGCCCCTATTACGAGCAGTACTTC. Protein: CASSSLGGPYYEQYF. The whole variable domain, remainder taken from reference TRBV5-1 and TRBJ2-7, is KAGVTQTPRYLIKTRGQQVTLSCSPISGHRSVSWYQQTPGQGLQFLFEYFSETQRNKGNFPGRFSGRQFSNSRSEMNVSTLELGDSALYLCASSSLGGPYYEQYFGPGTRLTVT.

The chain is built from TRBV5-1 and TRBJ2-1; TRBD2 agrees at 10 bases. The CDR3 contains 15 residues. From germline, CDR1 is SGHRS and CDR2 YFSETQ. V lost 0 bases, J lost 6 bases, and 3 bases stayed unmatched. The CDR3 nucleotides read TGCGCCAGCAGCTTGGTAGCGGGGGGCGCCAATGAGCAGTTCTTC. It is translated as CASSLVAGGANEQFF.